This TCR beta chain derives from a study of glioma-infiltrating T cells. This clonotype came up many times. The iRepertoire nested amplicon-rescue multiplex PCR amplified TCR alpha and beta CDR3s from RNA. TCRdb called the multiplex PCR reads again in MiXCR, with one record for every CDR3 protein. The sample consists of around 93,000 distinct CDR3 sequences, about 40% of them appearing once. Germline CDR1 is MNHEY and CDR2 is SMNVEV (reference sequence). Trimming stripped 7 bases from V and 8 bases from J, with 17 bases between. This CDR3 region has 13 residues. The sample was glioma tissue, nonneoplastic brain tissue, or PBMCs (not recorded which). The sequence was obtained from a human donor with low-grade glioma or glioblastoma, undergoing nonglioma brain surgery, or in good health (not recorded which). V gene TRBV27 combines with J gene TRBJ1-2; the D is unclear. The chain's CDR3 is CASTSAGREGYTF. CDR3 DNA sequence: TGTGCCAGCACATCCGCAGGAAGGGAAGGCTACACCTTC.